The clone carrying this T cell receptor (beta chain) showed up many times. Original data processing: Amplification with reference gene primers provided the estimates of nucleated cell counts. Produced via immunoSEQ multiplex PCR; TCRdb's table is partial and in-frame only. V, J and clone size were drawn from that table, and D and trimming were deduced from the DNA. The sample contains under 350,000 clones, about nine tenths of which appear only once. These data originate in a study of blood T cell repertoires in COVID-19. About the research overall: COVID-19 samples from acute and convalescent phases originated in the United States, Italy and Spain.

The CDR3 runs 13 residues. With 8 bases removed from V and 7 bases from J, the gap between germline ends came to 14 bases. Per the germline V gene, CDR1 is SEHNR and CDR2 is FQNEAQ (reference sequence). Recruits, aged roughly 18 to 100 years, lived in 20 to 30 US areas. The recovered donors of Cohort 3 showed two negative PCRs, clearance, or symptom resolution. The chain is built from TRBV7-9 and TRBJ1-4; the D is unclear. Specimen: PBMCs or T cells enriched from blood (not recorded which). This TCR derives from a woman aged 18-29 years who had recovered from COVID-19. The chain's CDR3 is CASSRSRSEKLFF. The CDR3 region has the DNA TGTGCCAGCTCCAGGAGTCGGAGTGAAAAACTGTTTTTT. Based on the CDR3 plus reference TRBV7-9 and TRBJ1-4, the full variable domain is DTGVSQNPRHKITKRGQNVTFRCDPISEHNRLYWYRQTLGQGPEFLTYFQNEAQLEKSRLLSDRFSAERPKGSFSTLEIQRTEQGDSAMYLCASSRSRSEKLFFGSGTQLSVL.